The T cell receptor (beta chain) under discussion was sequenced for a study of cytomegalovirus exposure and HLA in healthy donors. The PCR had 60 Vbeta and 13 Jbeta primers. Some clones are missing from TCRdb's copy, which holds only in-frame ones; the method was immunoSEQ multiplex PCR. This sample yields some 160,000 clones, of which 75% to 80% are seen a single time; 1.7% belongs to the top ten. Germline V gene data show CDR1 as LGHNA and CDR2 as YNFKEQ. The CDR3 consists of 13 residues. V was cut by 0 bases and J by 3 bases, with 5 bases left in between. This clone showed up just once. The origin of this receptor is a woman in her twenties or thirties in good health and CMV-seronegative. The rearrangement joins TRBV4-2 to TRBJ1-2, with D unclear. The sequencing input was PBMCs. DNA for the CDR3: TGTGCCAGCAGCCAAGATGAGGACTATGGCTACACCTTC. This codes for CASSQDEDYGYTF.